Below, 27 T cell receptor beta chains from the same sample are listed, as sequenced in a study of T-cell memory formation after mild COVID-19. One entry per CDR3 protein results from TCRdb running MiXCR on the 5' RACE reads. Among some 350,000 distinct CDR3 sequences listed, over 10% were seen once. Material: PBMCs or a T cell subset sorted from them (not recorded which). The receptors derive from a man aged 18 to 35 who had mild COVID-19 (a few samples of this study predate the infection). Cell type and time point are not known.

This clonotype occurred many times. The rearrangement uses TRBV7-6 and TRBJ1-3; 7 bases fit TRBD1. From germline, CDR1 is SGHVS and CDR2 FNYEAQ. Trimming took 5 bases from V and 0 from J; bases not matched to a gene: 10. The CDR3 extends over 17 amino acids. The CDR3 spells CASSPRGQLSSGNTIYF. DNA of the CDR3: TGTGCCAGCAGCCCGAGGGGACAGCTCAGCTCTGGAAACACCATATATTTT.

The V call is TRBV9, the J call TRBJ1-1; TRBD1 agrees at 7 bases. The CDR3 sequence is 15 residues long. V lost 1 base, J lost 8 bases, and 11 bases stayed unmatched. CDR1 and CDR2 from the germline V gene are SGDLS and YYNGEE. The CDR3 DNA reads as TGTGCCAGCAGCGTACATTCCGGACAGGCCGGGGAAGCTTTCTTT. This translates into CASSVHSGQAGEAFF.

This clonotype was observed a few times. The chain joins TRBV4-1 to TRBJ2-3; weak D call: TRBD1 (6 bases). CDR1 is MGHRA, CDR2 YSYEKL, per germline. Trimming removed 8 bases at V and 4 bases at J, with 13 bases between. The CDR3 spans 13 residues. The CDR3 loop reads CASGDTEADTQYF. The CDR3 nucleotides read TGCGCCAGCGGGGACACAGAAGCAGATACGCAGTATTTT.

This clonotype was recorded at least ten times. J is TRBJ2-4 and V is TRBV5-1, with D tentatively TRBD1 (5 bases). This CDR3 spans 15 amino acids. V lost 4 bases and J 2 bases, leaving 13 bases between the germline ends. CDR1 and CDR2 from the germline V gene are SGHRS and YFSETQ. CDR3: CASSPTTASKNIQYF. For the CDR3, the DNA is TGCGCCAGCAGCCCGACGACAGCATCCAAAAACATTCAGTACTTC.

This chain connects TRBV10-3 to TRBJ2-3; 11 bases are shared with TRBD2. Germline CDR1 and CDR2: ENHRY and SYGVKD. V lost 6 bases, J lost 4 bases, and 6 bases stayed unmatched. The CDR3 totals 15 residues. CDR3 nucleotides: TGTGCCATCAGCAGTAGCGGGGGGGCCGCAGATACGCAGTATTTT. Its protein is CAISSSGGAADTQYF.

In its sample, this clonotype was seen a few times. The CDR3 DNA reads TGTGCCAGCAGCTCCACAGCGTTTGCAACTAATGAAAAACTGTTTTTT. Amino acid sequence: CASSSTAFATNEKLFF. The chain combines TRBV7-6 with TRBJ1-4; D is uncertain. CDR3 length: 16 residues. The V end lost 4 bases, the J end lost 0 bases, and 12 bases lay between the germline ends. Germline lookup yields CDR1 SGHVS and CDR2 FNYEAQ.

The table lists this clonotype with a few counts. The chain couples TRBV12-3 or TRBV12-4 to TRBJ1-2; the D is unclear. V was pared by 5 bases and J by 3 bases, with 16 bases between. This CDR3 comprises 15 residues. The CDR3: CASSPFSGQDYGYTF. In DNA, the CDR3 is TGTGCCAGCAGTCCCTTCTCTGGGCAGGACTATGGCTACACCTTC.

The V and J genes are TRBV5-1 and TRBJ2-3; D is perhaps TRBD2 (7 bases). From germline, CDR1 is SGHRS and CDR2 YFSETQ. Trimming took off 0 bases at V and 4 bases at J, with 12 bases between the two ends. CDR3 length: 15 residues. The CDR3 protein is CASSLVPGGPDTQYF. The CDR3 nucleotides read TGCGCCAGCAGCTTGGTTCCGGGGGGCCCAGATACGCAGTATTTT. The full variable domain, with the rest looked up from reference TRBV5-1 and TRBJ2-3, is KAGVTQTPRYLIKTRGQQVTLSCSPISGHRSVSWYQQTPGQGLQFLFEYFSETQRNKGNFPGRFSGRQFSNSRSEMNVSTLELGDSALYLCASSLVPGGPDTQYFGPGTRLTVL.

This clonotype was observed many times. The chain employs TRBV5-1 and TRBJ2-5; D tentatively fits TRBD1 or TRBD2 (7 bases each). Trimming took 4 bases from V and 2 from J, leaving 12 bases between them. Germline V gene data show CDR1 as SGHRS and CDR2 as YFSETQ. This CDR3 is built from 14 residues. CDR3 DNA sequence: TGCGCCAGCAGCGAAGCGGGACAGCAAGAGACCCAGTACTTC. It yields the protein CASSEAGQQETQYF.

This clonotype was observed a handful of times. V usage is TRBV7-9 and J usage is TRBJ1-5; D is perhaps TRBD1 (5 bases). Trimming pared 4 bases from V and 5 bases from J, leaving 18 bases between. Germline CDR1 SEHNR, CDR2 FQNEAQ (reference sequence). The CDR3 totals 16 residues. The CDR3 coding sequence is TGTGCCAGCAGCTCAACCGGGACCCCCTCCGATCAGCCCCAGCATTTT. Translating gives CASSSTGTPSDQPQHF.

This clonotype has a count of ten or more. V gene TRBV6-2 or TRBV6-3 combines with J gene TRBJ2-1; D remains ambiguous. This CDR3 comprises 13 residues. Trimming removed 7 bases at V and 6 bases at J, with 13 bases between. CDR1 MNHEY and CDR2 SVGEGT come from the germline V gene. The CDR3 is CASTYGLFNEQFF. CDR3 DNA sequence: TGTGCCAGCACCTACGGGTTGTTCAATGAGCAGTTCTTC.

The V call is TRBV4-1, the J call TRBJ1-2; TRBD1 agrees at 8 bases. The CDR3 is 14 residues long. The V and J ends lost 6 bases and 4 bases, in that order; junction bases with no gene match: 7. Germline lookup yields CDR1 MGHRA and CDR2 YSYEKL. The CDR3 sequence is CASSTDRAPYGYTF. For the CDR3, the DNA is TGCGCCAGCAGTACGGACAGGGCTCCCTATGGCTACACCTTC.

V is TRBV5-6 and J is TRBJ2-5; no reliable D call. V lost 4 bases and J lost 5, with 15 bases in between. The CDR3 sequence is 14 residues long. The germline V gene has CDR1 SGHDT and CDR2 YYEEEE. CDR3 in DNA: TGTGCCAGCAGCCACTCCCCAGTCGAGGAGACCCAGTACTTC. Its translation is CASSHSPVEETQYF.

This clonotype was seen only a few times. The rearrangement uses TRBV4-2 and TRBJ2-7; D uncertain. V was cut by 0 bases and J by 1 base, with 7 bases left in between. The CDR3 consists of 14 residues. CDR1 LGHNA and CDR2 YNFKEQ come from the germline V gene. Written as DNA, the CDR3 is TGTGCCAGCAGCCAAGAGGCGAGTTCCTACGAGCAGTACGTC. Translating it yields CASSQEASSYEQYV.

The V gene is TRBV5-1, the J gene TRBJ2-4, with unresolved D. Trimming took 4 bases from V and 3 from J, leaving 8 bases between them. Germline V gene sequence: CDR1 SGHRS, CDR2 YFSETQ. The CDR3 is made up of 13 amino acids. The CDR3 DNA follows: TGCGCCAGCAGCATTTCGGACAAAAACATTCAGTACTTC. Residues: CASSISDKNIQYF.

The rearrangement joins TRBV5-1 to TRBJ2-5; 12 positions agree with TRBD2. This CDR3 comprises 16 residues. CDR1 and CDR2 (germline): SGHRS, YFSETQ. Trimming at V came to 4 bases and at J to 4 bases, leaving 8 bases not matched to a gene. The CDR3 protein is CASSPGLAGSGETQYF. In DNA, the CDR3 is TGCGCCAGCAGCCCTGGACTAGCGGGGTCAGGAGAGACCCAGTACTTC.

This clonotype has a handful of counts. The chain couples TRBV6-1 to TRBJ2-7; D call uncertain. CDR1 is MNHNS, CDR2 SASEGT, per germline. This CDR3 has 12 amino acids. Trimming stripped 4 bases from V and 1 base from J, with 5 bases between. CDR3: CASSGLSYEQYV. CDR3 DNA sequence: TGTGCCAGCAGTGGACTGTCCTACGAGCAGTACGTC.

This clonotype was seen a few times. The chain recombines TRBV27 with TRBJ1-6; D might be TRBD1 (5 bases). V dropped 3 bases and J dropped 8 bases, with 11 bases sitting between them. The CDR3 spans 14 residues. Germline V gives CDR1 MNHEY, CDR2 SMNVEV (reference sequence). This CDR3 is CASSFNGADSPLHF. The CDR3 nucleotides are TGTGCCAGCAGTTTTAATGGGGCAGATTCACCCCTCCACTTT.

This clonotype was observed a handful of times. The chain joins TRBV6-5 to TRBJ1-5, with 8 bases fitting TRBD1. This CDR3 is 15 amino acids long. Per germline, CDR1 MNHEY and CDR2 SVGAGI. V lost 6 bases and J lost 5; bases outside the gene matches: 9. CDR3 loop: CASRPGGAGHQPQHF. The CDR3, as DNA: TGTGCCAGCAGACCAGGGGGCGCGGGCCATCAGCCCCAGCATTTT.

This clonotype was seen repeatedly, ten times or more. The genes are TRBV6-5 and TRBJ1-4, with D perhaps TRBD1 (6 bases). The CDR3 is 16 amino acids. Looked up from germline, CDR1 is MNHEY and CDR2 is SVGAGI. The ends were cut back, 2 bases at V and 7 bases at J, with 17 bases in the middle. The CDR3 spells CASSYQVRTDPEKLFF. The CDR3 DNA follows: TGTGCCAGCAGTTACCAGGTCAGGACAGATCCTGAAAAACTGTTTTTT.

This clonotype was seen many times. The rearrangement links TRBV7-2 to TRBJ2-1, with D perhaps TRBD2 (5 bases). V dropped 8 bases and J dropped 4 bases, with 18 bases sitting between them. The CDR3 covers 15 residues. The V gene's germline CDR1 is SGHTA and CDR2 FQGNSA. Here the CDR3 reads CASAISRGSYNEQFF. CDR3 DNA sequence: TGTGCCAGCGCTATAAGTCGAGGGTCTTACAATGAGCAGTTCTTC.

V gene TRBV7-2 combines with J gene TRBJ1-2; 9 bases are a match to TRBD1. Per germline, CDR1 SGHTA and CDR2 FQGNSA. J was trimmed by 6 bases and V by 4 bases; bases with no gene match: 9. The CDR3 contains 15 residues. In DNA, the CDR3 is TGTGCCAGCAGCTACGGGCCGGGACAGGGAAATGGCTACACCTTC. Encoded protein: CASSYGPGQGNGYTF.

Only a few counts were recorded for this clonotype. The chain recombines TRBV12-3 or TRBV12-4 with TRBJ2-1; D is possibly TRBD1 (6 bases). Trimming removed 11 bases at V and 1 base at J, with 12 bases between. The CDR3 loop spans 13 amino acids. CDR3: CAWLGGSYNEQFF. CDR3 nucleotide sequence: TGTGCCTGGCTAGGGGGTTCCTACAATGAGCAGTTCTTC.

This clonotype was detected only a few times. The CDR3 loop reads CASSIRGIGEKLFF. CDR3 DNA sequence: TGTGCCAGCAGCATACGGGGAATTGGTGAAAAACTGTTTTTT. The V call is TRBV7-9, the J call TRBJ1-4, with D unclear. V lost 5 bases and J lost 7, with 14 bases in between. The CDR3 contains 14 residues. Germline values: CDR1 SEHNR, CDR2 FQNEAQ (reference sequence).

The V gene is TRBV7-3, the J gene TRBJ2-2; a weak D match, TRBD2 (6 bases). Germline V gives CDR1 SGHTA, CDR2 FQGTGA. V shed 5 bases and J shed 0 bases, with 10 bases lying between them. This CDR3 has 15 amino acids. The CDR3: CASSTGSSNTGELFF. The CDR3 DNA is TGTGCCAGCAGCACCGGGAGTTCGAACACCGGGGAGCTGTTTTTT.

CDR3 sequence: CASSFNSPGTQYF. The DNA for the CDR3 is TGTGCCAGCAGTTTTAATAGCCCCGGTACGCAGTATTTT. The chain is built from TRBV12-3 or TRBV12-4 and TRBJ2-3; unclear D gene. V was shortened by 3 bases and J by 8 bases, with 12 bases between the two germline ends. The CDR3 has 13 residues.

The chain carries TRBV7-9 and TRBJ1-1, with D uncertain. This CDR3 has 15 residues. Looked up from germline, CDR1 is SEHNR and CDR2 is FQNEAQ (reference sequence). Trimming took 5 bases from V and 1 from J, leaving 14 bases between them. CDR3 DNA: TGTGCCAGCAGCCCTCATAATAGCGGGAACACTGAAGCTTTCTTT. Protein: CASSPHNSGNTEAFF.